This T cell receptor beta chain was profiled in a study of glioma-infiltrating T cells after dendritic cell vaccination. Study as a whole: Autologous tumor lysate-pulsed dendritic cell vaccination was given between the early 2000s and the early 2010s. Autologous tumor lysate was loaded overnight onto monocyte-derived dendritic cells grown approximately 7 days with IL-4 and GM-CSF.

Germline V gene lookup returns CDR1 SQVTM and CDR2 ANQGSEA. With 8 bases clipped from V and 4 bases from J, the junction kept 9 bases outside the gene matches. The length of the CDR3 is 13 residues. Selection required adequate fresh-frozen tumor tissue plus more than two years' survival data. Turning to this clone: Its antigen is not identified.

Findings of the study overall: TCR clonality showed no direct relationship with survival.

Method: immunoSEQ multiplex PCR; TCRdb's copy keeps in-frame clones and lacks some. The sample lists around 96,000 clones; 79% were seen once. The sequencing used blood, collected before dendritic cell vaccination. This receptor was taken from a human donor with glioblastoma. The V call is TRBV29-1, the J call TRBJ2-5; TRBD1 matches 8 bases. In nucleotides, the CDR3 is TGCAGCATACGGACAGGGCTTCGAGAGACCCAGTACTTC. Translated: CSIRTGLRETQYF. Using reference TRBV29-1 and TRBJ2-5 for the parts outside the CDR3, the full variable domain is SAVISQKPSRDICQRGTSLTIQCQVDSQVTMMFWYRQQPGQSLTLIATANQGSEATYESGFVIDKFPISRPNLTFSTLTVSNMSPEDSSIYLCSIRTGLRETQYFGPGTRLLVL.